These 27 T cell receptor beta chains came from one sample sequenced in a study of shared clonotypes between healthy human individuals. Naive CD8 cells, CD45RO-negative and positively selected for CCR7, excluded terminally differentiated effector memory CD45RA+ cells. Assay used: immunoSEQ multiplex PCR; TCRdb lists only in-frame clones, some missing. The table has roughly 2 million clones, about 94% seen once. The sequencing input was naive CD8+ T cells sorted from blood. Receptor source: a man between 18 and 29 years old in good health.

V usage is TRBV7-8 and J usage is TRBJ2-7; 10 bases map to TRBD2. V lost 5 bases and J lost 2; bases outside the gene matches: 9. The CDR3 length is 16 residues. Germline V gene sequence: CDR1 SGHVS, CDR2 FQNEAQ. CDR3 nucleotides: TGTGCCAGCAGCCATCTAGCGGGGGCCCTTCCCTACGAGCAGTACTTC. Translating gives CASSHLAGALPYEQYF.

Only one count was recorded for this clone. CDR3 sequence: CASSLTGYQETQYF. The CDR3 DNA reads as TGCGCCAGCAGCCTCACAGGGTACCAAGAGACCCAGTACTTC. The chain carries TRBV4-1 and TRBJ2-5; the D gene is possibly TRBD1 (6 bases). V lost 4 bases, J lost 0 bases, and 9 bases lay in between. CDR1 and CDR2 from the germline V gene are MGHRA and YSYEKL. The CDR3 loop spans 14 amino acids.

As regards this clone: Other DNA sequences in the sample encode the same CDR3. This sequence joins TRBV7-9 and TRBJ2-5, with 11 bases matching TRBD2. J gave up 4 bases and V 5 bases, and 6 bases lay outside the gene matches. The CDR3 totals 15 residues. Looked up from germline, CDR1 is SEHNR and CDR2 is FQNEAQ (reference sequence). In DNA, the CDR3 is TGTGCCAGCAGCCTTACTAGCGGGGGACGAGAGACCCAGTACTTC. Amino acids: CASSLTSGGRETQYF.

J is TRBJ2-5 and V is TRBV5-4; D is perhaps TRBD2 (7 bases). CDR1 and CDR2 (germline): SGHNT, YYREEE (reference sequence). The CDR3 is 15 amino acids. The V and J ends lost 6 bases and 3 bases respectively, with 18 bases between them. DNA for the CDR3: TGTGCCAGCACCAGTAGGGGGGGCGACGAAGAGACCCAGTACTTC. It yields the protein CASTSRGGDEETQYF.

The V and J genes are TRBV30 and TRBJ1-2; possibly TRBD1 for D (6 bases). The V and J ends lost 5 bases and 8 bases respectively, with 12 bases between them. The CDR3 runs to 11 residues. Germline assignment: CDR1 GTSNPN and CDR2 SVGIG (reference sequence). CDR3 coding DNA: TGTGCCTGGGGACAGTATGAAGGCTACACCTTC. Its protein product is CAWGQYEGYTF.

This clone was recorded only once. The J gene is TRBJ2-7, the V gene TRBV4-1, with 8 positions matching TRBD2. V gave up 1 base and J gave up 2 bases; unmatched junction bases: 4. Per the germline V gene, CDR1 is MGHRA and CDR2 is YSYEKL. The CDR3 runs to 15 residues. The CDR3 DNA reads as TGCGCCAGCAGCCAAGGACTAGCGAGAACCTACGAGCAGTACTTC. Protein: CASSQGLARTYEQYF.

The rearrangement joins TRBV7-6 to TRBJ2-7; 8 bases are shared with TRBD1. In germline, CDR1 is SGHVS, CDR2 FNYEAQ. Germline trimming cut 1 base from V and 12 bases from J; bases unmatched to any gene: 8. The CDR3 has 13 residues. CDR3 in DNA: TGTGCCAGCAGCTTAGGTCAGGGGGCCGTAGCGTACTTC. This translates into CASSLGQGAVAYF. Together with reference TRBV7-6 and TRBJ2-7, the CDR3 gives the full variable domain: GAGVSQSPRYKVTKRGQDVALRCDPISGHVSLYWYRQALGQGPEFLTYFNYEAQQDKSGLPNDRFSAERPEGSISTLTIQRTEQRDSAMYRCASSLGQGAVAYFGPGTRLTVT.

The chain combines TRBV6-5 with TRBJ1-5; a weak D match, TRBD1 (5 bases). CDR3 length: 14 residues. Trimming removed 5 bases at V and 6 bases at J, with 14 bases between. Germline V gene data show CDR1 as MNHEY and CDR2 as SVGAGI. The DNA for the CDR3 is TGTGCCAGCAGTCCAGGGAGATCAGGTCAGCCCCAGCATTTT. This codes for CASSPGRSGQPQHF.

The chain employs TRBV27 and TRBJ2-7, with D possibly being TRBD1 (6 bases). With 8 bases removed from V and 0 bases from J, the gap between germline ends came to 8 bases. This CDR3 is built from 12 residues. Germline lookup yields CDR1 MNHEY and CDR2 SMNVEV (reference sequence). The CDR3, as DNA: TGTGCCAGCGGGGGCAACTCCTACGAGCAGTACTTC. Translated: CASGGNSYEQYF.

This chain uses TRBV9 with TRBJ1-3; D is possibly TRBD1 (6 bases). V gave up 0 bases and J gave up 2 bases, with 9 bases separating them. Germline CDR1 is SGDLS and CDR2 is YYNGEE. The CDR3 is 15 amino acids. CDR3 nucleotide sequence: TGTGCCAGCAGCGTAGACGGGGGCCCTGGAAACACCATATATTTT. It yields the protein CASSVDGGPGNTIYF.

The chain joins TRBV5-4 to TRBJ2-7; 7 nucleotides match TRBD1. Germline V gives CDR1 SGHNT, CDR2 YYREEE (reference sequence). The CDR3 is 17 residues long. Germline trimming cut 2 bases from V and 0 bases from J; bases unmatched to any gene: 11. CDR3 nucleotide sequence: TGTGCCAGCAGCTTAGATAGACAGGGCGGATCCTCCTACGAGCAGTACTTC. Amino acids: CASSLDRQGGSSYEQYF.

The chain carries TRBV2 and TRBJ2-1; 9 bases match TRBD1. J was trimmed by 2 bases and V by 6 bases; bases with no gene match: 5. This CDR3 comprises 15 residues. Germline lookup yields CDR1 SNHLY and CDR2 FYNNEI. CDR3 DNA: TGTGCCAGCAGGGGACAGGGCGGCCCCTACAATGAGCAGTTCTTC. It yields the protein CASRGQGGPYNEQFF.

The chain carries TRBV13 and TRBJ1-2; 9 bases agree with TRBD1. V shed 5 bases, J shed 2 bases, and the junction held 9 bases outside the gene matches. Germline CDR1 reads PRHDT; CDR2 reads FYEKMQ (reference sequence). This CDR3 is 16 amino acids long. The DNA of the CDR3 is TGTGCCAGCAGCCCAGGGACAGGGCCGGCAAACTATGGCTACACCTTC. Amino acids: CASSPGTGPANYGYTF.

The chain is built from TRBV29-1 and TRBJ1-1; D perhaps matches TRBD1 (6 bases). CDR3 length: 13 residues. The ends were cut back, 7 bases at V and 1 base at J, with 13 bases in the middle. The germline gives CDR1 SQVTM, CDR2 ANQGSEA. The CDR3 reads CSASGTTNTEAFF. The CDR3 DNA reads as TGCAGCGCCTCCGGGACAACGAACACTGAAGCTTTCTTT.

The chain has TRBV5-5 and TRBJ2-5, with D possibly TRBD2 on 5 matching bases. The germline V gene has CDR1 SGHKS and CDR2 YYEKEE (reference sequence). This CDR3 comprises 15 residues. V dropped 2 bases and J dropped 5 bases, with 16 bases sitting between them. The CDR3 protein is CASSFGQEVWETQYF. For the CDR3, the DNA is TGTGCCAGCAGCTTCGGCCAGGAGGTTTGGGAGACCCAGTACTTC.

V gene TRBV27 combines with J gene TRBJ2-3, with D maybe TRBD2 (6 bases). The V end lost 6 bases, the J end lost 3 bases, and 19 bases lay between the germline ends. The V gene's germline CDR1 is MNHEY and CDR2 SMNVEV (reference sequence). The CDR3 runs 16 residues. CDR3 bases: TGTGCCAGCAGCCCTCCACCCGGGGGTTGGACAGATACGCAGTATTTT. Translated, it gives CASSPPPGGWTDTQYF.

This chain uses TRBV27 with TRBJ1-6; D is perhaps TRBD1 (5 bases). This CDR3 is 15 amino acids long. The germline CDR1 and CDR2 sequences are MNHEY and SMNVEV (reference sequence). With 2 bases removed from V and 10 bases from J, the gap between germline ends came to 15 bases. The CDR3 DNA reads as TGTGCCAGCAGTTTAGGGGCAGGAACGGGGTCACCCCTCCACTTT. The encoded protein is CASSLGAGTGSPLHF.

The rearrangement links TRBV4-1 to TRBJ2-1, with D hard to call. The germline V gene has CDR1 MGHRA and CDR2 YSYEKL. The V end was cut by 4 bases, the J end by 8 bases, with 18 bases between. The CDR3 is 15 residues long. The CDR3 protein is CASSPLGGSRYEQFF. In DNA, the CDR3 is TGCGCCAGCAGCCCCCTAGGTGGTAGCAGGTATGAGCAGTTCTTC.

The CDR3 protein is CASSYEGLAGYNEQFF. In DNA, the CDR3 is TGTGCCAGCAGTTACGAGGGACTAGCGGGATACAATGAGCAGTTCTTC. This chain links TRBV6-6 with TRBJ2-1, with 13 positions matching TRBD2. Germline-derived CDR1 and CDR2 are MNHNY and SVGAGI (reference sequence). The J segment lost 4 bases and the V segment lost 2 bases, leaving 2 bases of the junction unmatched. CDR3 size: 16 residues.

In regard to this clone: The sample holds other DNA sequences that translate to the same CDR3. The chain employs TRBV6-5 and TRBJ1-3; D is possibly TRBD1 (6 bases). V dropped 3 bases and J dropped 0 bases, with 9 bases sitting between them. Germline V CDR1 and CDR2: MNHEY, SVGAGI. The CDR3 length is 15 residues. The CDR3 reads CASSYGQSSGNTIYF. DNA of the CDR3: TGTGCCAGCAGTTATGGACAGAGCTCTGGAAACACCATATATTTT.

The rearrangement links TRBV5-4 to TRBJ2-1, with 8 bases matching TRBD2. This CDR3 is 17 amino acids long. Trimming cost V 3 bases and J 2 bases; bases outside gene matches: 10. From germline, CDR1 is SGHNT and CDR2 YYREEE (reference sequence). The DNA of the CDR3 is TGTGCCAGCAGCTATGGCCCGGGACTAGATCCCTACAATGAGCAGTTCTTC. It yields the protein CASSYGPGLDPYNEQFF.

The rearrangement links TRBV30 to TRBJ2-3; a possible D gene is TRBD1 (6 bases). This CDR3 comprises 17 residues. Germline CDR1 is GTSNPN and CDR2 is SVGIG (reference sequence). V lost 1 base and J 3 bases, leaving 20 bases between the germline ends. The chain's CDR3 is CAWSGVQGPILTDTQYF. The CDR3 nucleotides read TGTGCCTGGAGTGGGGTTCAGGGGCCCATTTTGACAGATACGCAGTATTTT.

This chain joins TRBV30 and TRBJ1-2, with 7 bases matching TRBD1. CDR3 size: 13 residues. In germline, CDR1 is GTSNPN, CDR2 SVGIG (reference sequence). Trimming at V came to 8 bases and at J to 3 bases, leaving 9 bases not matched to a gene. CDR3 amino acids: CAGHRGEDYGYTF. The CDR3 DNA is TGTGCCGGGCACAGGGGAGAGGACTATGGCTACACCTTC.

The chain combines TRBV28 with TRBJ2-1; 7 nucleotides line up with TRBD1. Per germline, CDR1 MDHEN and CDR2 SYDVKM. Trimming at V came to 2 bases and at J to 8 bases, leaving 12 bases not matched to a gene. CDR3 length equals 16 residues. The CDR3 nucleotides read TGTGCCAGCAGTTTAGCCCTCGACAGGGTGTGGTATGAGCAGTTCTTC. It yields the protein CASSLALDRVWYEQFF.

With regard to this clone: Other DNA sequences within the sample encode an identical CDR3. The chain joins TRBV28 to TRBJ2-7, with 7 bases matching TRBD2. CDR3 size: 14 residues. Per germline, CDR1 MDHEN and CDR2 SYDVKM. The J segment lost 3 bases and the V segment lost 5 bases, leaving 7 bases of the junction unmatched. The CDR3 protein is CASSLLGGVYEQYF. CDR3 nucleotide sequence: TGTGCCAGCAGTCTCCTGGGGGGGGTCTACGAGCAGTACTTC.

This chain links TRBV27 with TRBJ2-5, with D tentatively TRBD1 (7 bases). The CDR3 loop spans 12 amino acids. The V end lost 10 bases, the J end lost 4 bases, and 13 bases lay between the germline ends. Germline V lookup: CDR1 MNHEY, CDR2 SMNVEV (reference sequence). The CDR3 reads CATRGAGETQYF. The CDR3 DNA reads as TGTGCCACCAGGGGGGCAGGAGAGACCCAGTACTTC.

The gene calls are TRBV5-1 and TRBJ2-7; TRBD2 agrees at 10 bases. Germline assignment: CDR1 SGHRS and CDR2 YFSETQ. The CDR3 has 21 amino acids. Trimming cost V 3 bases and J 4 bases; bases outside gene matches: 25. This CDR3 is CASSWSPEQGWQSGRDYEQYF. CDR3 coding DNA: TGCGCCAGCAGCTGGAGCCCCGAGCAGGGGTGGCAAAGCGGGAGGGATTACGAGCAGTACTTC.